The source of this TCR beta chain is a study of blood T cell repertoires in COVID-19. Study-level background: Both acute and convalescent COVID-19 samples were obtained from the United States, Italy and Spain. The analysed material was cDNA or gDNA that came from T cells, B-cell-depleted T cells, or PBMCs.

V shed 1 base and J 10 bases; nucleotides not matched to a gene: 8. This CDR3 is 15 amino acids long. CDR1 SGDLS and CDR2 YYNGEE come from the germline V gene. Original data processing: Researchers report that nucleated cell counts were estimated from reference gene primer amplification. TCRdb's table, derived via immunoSEQ multiplex PCR, lists solely in-frame clones and lacks some. V and J calls and clone size are copied from that table; D and trimming were computed from the DNA. The top ten clones hold about 2% of a sample with approximately 150,000 clones, 88% of them seen once. The clonotype originates from a man aged 65-85 years with active COVID-19. Sequenced sample: peripheral blood. The V and J genes are TRBV9 and TRBJ2-1; 10 bases align to TRBD2. CDR3 DNA: TGTGCCAGCAGCGTATCCCCGACTAGCGGGTACGAGCAGTTCTTC. Encoded protein: CASSVSPTSGYEQFF.